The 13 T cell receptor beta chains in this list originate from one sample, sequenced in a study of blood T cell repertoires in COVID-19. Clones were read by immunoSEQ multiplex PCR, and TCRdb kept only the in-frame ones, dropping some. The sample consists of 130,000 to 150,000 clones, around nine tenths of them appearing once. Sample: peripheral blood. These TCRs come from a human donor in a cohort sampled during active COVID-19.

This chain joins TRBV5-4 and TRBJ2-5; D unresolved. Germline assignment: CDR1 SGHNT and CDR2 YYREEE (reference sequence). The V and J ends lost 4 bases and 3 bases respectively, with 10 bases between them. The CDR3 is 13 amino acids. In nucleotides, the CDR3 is TGTGCCAGCAGCCTAAGAGGCGAAGAGACCCAGTACTTC. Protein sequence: CASSLRGEETQYF.

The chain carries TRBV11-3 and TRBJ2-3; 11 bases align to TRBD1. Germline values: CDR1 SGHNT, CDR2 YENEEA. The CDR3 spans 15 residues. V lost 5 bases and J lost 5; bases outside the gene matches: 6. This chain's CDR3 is CASSPGQGAGDTQYF. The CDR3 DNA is TGTGCCAGCAGCCCCGGACAGGGGGCGGGAGATACGCAGTATTTT.

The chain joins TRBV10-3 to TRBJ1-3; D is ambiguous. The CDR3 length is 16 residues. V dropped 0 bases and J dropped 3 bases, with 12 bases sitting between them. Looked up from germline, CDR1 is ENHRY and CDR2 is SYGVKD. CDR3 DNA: TGTGCCATCAGTGAGTCGAGTCCAGGAGGTGGAAACACCATATATTTT. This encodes CAISESSPGGGNTIYF.

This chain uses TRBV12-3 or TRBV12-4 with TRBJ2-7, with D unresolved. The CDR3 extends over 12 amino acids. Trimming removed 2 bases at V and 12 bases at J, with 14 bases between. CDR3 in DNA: TGTGCCAGCAGTTTACAGATGGCAGAATGGTACTTC. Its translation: CASSLQMAEWYF.

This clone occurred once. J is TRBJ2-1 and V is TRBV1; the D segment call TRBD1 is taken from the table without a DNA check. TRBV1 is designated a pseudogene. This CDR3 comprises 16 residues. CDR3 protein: CTSSQDLGQAYNEQFF. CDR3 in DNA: TGCACCAGCAGCCAAGATCTTGGACAGGCGTACAATGAGCAGTTCTTC.

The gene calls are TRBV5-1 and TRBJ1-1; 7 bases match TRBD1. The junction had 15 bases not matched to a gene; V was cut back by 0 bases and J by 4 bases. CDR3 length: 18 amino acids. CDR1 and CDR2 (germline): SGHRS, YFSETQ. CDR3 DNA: TGCGCCAGCAGCTTGGCCGGAGGGGGCCTTACGGTGGGCACTGAAGCTTTCTTT. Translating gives CASSLAGGGLTVGTEAFF.

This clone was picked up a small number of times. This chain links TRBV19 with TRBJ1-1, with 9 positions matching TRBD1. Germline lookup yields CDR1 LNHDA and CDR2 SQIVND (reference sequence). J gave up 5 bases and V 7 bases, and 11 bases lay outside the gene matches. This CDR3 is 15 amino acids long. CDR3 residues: CASTYSDRGRTEAFF. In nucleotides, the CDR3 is TGTGCCAGTACTTATAGTGACAGGGGGAGGACTGAAGCTTTCTTT. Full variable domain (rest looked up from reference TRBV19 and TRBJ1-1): DGGITQSPKYLFRKEGQNVTLSCEQNLNHDAMYWYRQDPGQGLRLIYYSQIVNDFQKGDIAEGYSVSREKKESFPLTVTSAQKNPTAFYLCASTYSDRGRTEAFFGQGTRLTVV.

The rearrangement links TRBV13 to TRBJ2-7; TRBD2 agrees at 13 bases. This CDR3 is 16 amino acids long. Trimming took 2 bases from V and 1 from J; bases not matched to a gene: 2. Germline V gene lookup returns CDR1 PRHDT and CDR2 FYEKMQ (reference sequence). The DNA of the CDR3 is TGTGCCAGCAGCTTAAGGACTAGCGGGGGTTCCTACGAGCAGTACTTC. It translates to CASSLRTSGGSYEQYF.

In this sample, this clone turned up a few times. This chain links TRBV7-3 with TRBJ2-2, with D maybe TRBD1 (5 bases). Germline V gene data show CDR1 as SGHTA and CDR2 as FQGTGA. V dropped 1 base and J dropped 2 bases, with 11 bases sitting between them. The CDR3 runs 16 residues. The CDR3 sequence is CASSLIPGFNTGELFF. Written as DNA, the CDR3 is TGTGCCAGCAGCTTAATCCCAGGGTTCAACACCGGGGAGCTGTTTTTT.

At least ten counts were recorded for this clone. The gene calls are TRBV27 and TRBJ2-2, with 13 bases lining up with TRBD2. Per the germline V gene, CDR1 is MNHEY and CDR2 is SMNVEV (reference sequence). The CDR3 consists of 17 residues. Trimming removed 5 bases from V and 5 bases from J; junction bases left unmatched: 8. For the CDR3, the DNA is TGTGCCAGCAGTCTGTTGGGACTAGCGGGAAATACCGGGGAGCTGTTTTTT. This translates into CASSLLGLAGNTGELFF.

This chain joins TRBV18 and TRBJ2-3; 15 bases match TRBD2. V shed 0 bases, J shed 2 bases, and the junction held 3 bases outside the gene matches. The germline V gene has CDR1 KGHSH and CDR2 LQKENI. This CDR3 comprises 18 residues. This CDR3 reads CASSPPGLAGGNTDTQYF. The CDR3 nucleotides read TGTGCCAGCTCACCACCGGGACTAGCGGGGGGAAACACAGATACGCAGTATTTT.

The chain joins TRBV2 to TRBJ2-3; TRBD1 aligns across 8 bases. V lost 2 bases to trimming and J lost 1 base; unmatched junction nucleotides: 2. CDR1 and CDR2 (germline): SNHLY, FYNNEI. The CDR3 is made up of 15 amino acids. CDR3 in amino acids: CASSEQGQGTDTQYF. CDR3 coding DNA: TGTGCCAGCAGTGAACAGGGACAGGGCACAGATACGCAGTATTTT.

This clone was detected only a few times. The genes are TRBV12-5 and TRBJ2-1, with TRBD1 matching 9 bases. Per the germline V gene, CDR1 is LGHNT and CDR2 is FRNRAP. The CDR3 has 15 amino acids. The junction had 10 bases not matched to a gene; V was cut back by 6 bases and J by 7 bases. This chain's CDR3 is CASGPGQGRRNEQFF. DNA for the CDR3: TGTGCTAGTGGACCGGGACAGGGTAGGAGGAATGAGCAGTTCTTC. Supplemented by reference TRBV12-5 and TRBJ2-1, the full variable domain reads DARVTQTPRHKVTEMGQEVTMRCQPILGHNTVFWYRQTMMQGLELLAYFRNRAPLDDSGMPKDRFSAEMPDATLATLKIQPSEPRDSAVYFCASGPGQGRRNEQFFGPGTRLTVL.